This T cell receptor (beta chain) derives from a study of CD8 T cells in ankylosing spondylitis. Quantitative molecular-barcoded 5'-RACE generated the TCR beta libraries. TCRdb re-derived calls from the 5' RACE reads in MiXCR, one entry per CDR3 protein. The table records under 200,000 distinct CDR3 sequences, 9.8% of them present only once. CDR1 is SGHVS and CDR2 is FNYEAQ in the germline V gene. CDR3 length: 16 residues. The junction had 8 bases not matched to a gene; V was cut back by 2 bases and J by 2 bases. This clonotype has a handful of counts. The origin of this receptor is a female donor with ankylosing spondylitis or in good health (not recorded which). The chain combines TRBV7-6 with TRBJ2-5; TRBD1 matches 7 bases. Sequencing was performed on blood, either unsorted or a sorted T cell fraction (not recorded which). CDR3 coding DNA: TGTGCCAGCAGCTTACGCCACAGGGGACCACAAGAGACCCAGTACTTC. Translated, it gives CASSLRHRGPQETQYF.